This TCR beta chain appears in the sequencing data of a study of blood T cell repertoires in COVID-19. In regard to this clone: This sample also contains other DNA sequences that code for the same CDR3.

Across roughly 25 US areas, participants ranged in age from about 18 to 90 years. Method: immunoSEQ multiplex PCR; TCRdb's copy keeps in-frame clones and lacks some. The sample lists around 480,000 clones; 75% to 90% were seen once. CDR3 size: 14 residues. Germline values: CDR1 SGHTA, CDR2 FQGNSA. V shed 5 bases, J shed 4 bases, and the junction held 4 bases outside the gene matches. J is TRBJ1-5 and V is TRBV7-2; TRBD1 aligns across 8 bases. The source material was PBMCs or T cells enriched from blood (not recorded which). This clonotype originated in a young woman who had recovered from COVID-19. This chain's CDR3 is CASSTRQGNQPQHF. The CDR3 DNA reads as TGTGCCAGCAGCACACGACAGGGGAATCAGCCCCAGCATTTT.